This T cell receptor beta chain originates from a study of CD8 T cells in ankylosing spondylitis. Study results and limitations: Seemingly characteristic of ankylosing spondylitis blood was a TCR beta motif consisting of 7 or 8 highly homologous variants. CD8+ by phenotype, disease-linked clones were relatively rare in peripheral blood. It was reported that disease-linked clones were significantly enriched in matched ankylosing spondylitis synovial fluid.

Scientists made TCR beta libraries using quantitative 5'-RACE with molecular barcodes. TCRdb re-called the 5' RACE reads through MiXCR, storing one row per CDR3 protein. Found here are 300,000 to 350,000 distinct CDR3 sequences, about a fifth of them singletons; the top ten hold roughly 3.4%. Germline V gene lookup returns CDR1 SEHNR and CDR2 FQNEAQ (reference sequence). CDR3 length: 15 residues. Trimming stripped 5 bases from V and 0 bases from J, with 10 bases between. This clonotype was counted only a few times. What it recognizes is unknown. The gene calls are TRBV7-9 and TRBJ1-4; D is undetermined. The source is a female donor with ankylosing spondylitis or in good health (not recorded which). Material for sequencing was blood, either unsorted or a sorted T cell fraction (not recorded which). CDR3 loop: CASSLKQATNEKLFF. The CDR3 DNA follows: TGTGCCAGCAGCCTTAAGCAGGCAACTAATGAAAAACTGTTTTTT.